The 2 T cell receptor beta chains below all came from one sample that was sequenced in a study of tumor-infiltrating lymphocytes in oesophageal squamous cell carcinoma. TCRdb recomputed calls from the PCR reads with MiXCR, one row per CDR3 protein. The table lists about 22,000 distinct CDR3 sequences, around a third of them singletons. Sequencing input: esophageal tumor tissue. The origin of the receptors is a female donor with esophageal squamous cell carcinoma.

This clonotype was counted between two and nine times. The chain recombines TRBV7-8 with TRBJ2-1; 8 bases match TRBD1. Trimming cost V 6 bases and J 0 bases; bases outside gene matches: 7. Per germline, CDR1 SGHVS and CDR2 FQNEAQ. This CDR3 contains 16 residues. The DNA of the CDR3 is TGTGCCAGCAGACCCCGAACAGGGGGCTCCTACAATGAGCAGTTCTTC. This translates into CASRPRTGGSYNEQFF.

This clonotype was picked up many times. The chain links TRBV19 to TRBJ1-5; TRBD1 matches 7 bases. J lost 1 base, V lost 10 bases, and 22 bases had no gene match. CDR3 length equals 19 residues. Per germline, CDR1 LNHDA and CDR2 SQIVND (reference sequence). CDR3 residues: CATSLRGDSPIASNQPQHF. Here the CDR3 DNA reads TGTGCCACAAGCCTCCGAGGGGACAGCCCTATTGCCAGCAATCAGCCCCAGCATTTT.